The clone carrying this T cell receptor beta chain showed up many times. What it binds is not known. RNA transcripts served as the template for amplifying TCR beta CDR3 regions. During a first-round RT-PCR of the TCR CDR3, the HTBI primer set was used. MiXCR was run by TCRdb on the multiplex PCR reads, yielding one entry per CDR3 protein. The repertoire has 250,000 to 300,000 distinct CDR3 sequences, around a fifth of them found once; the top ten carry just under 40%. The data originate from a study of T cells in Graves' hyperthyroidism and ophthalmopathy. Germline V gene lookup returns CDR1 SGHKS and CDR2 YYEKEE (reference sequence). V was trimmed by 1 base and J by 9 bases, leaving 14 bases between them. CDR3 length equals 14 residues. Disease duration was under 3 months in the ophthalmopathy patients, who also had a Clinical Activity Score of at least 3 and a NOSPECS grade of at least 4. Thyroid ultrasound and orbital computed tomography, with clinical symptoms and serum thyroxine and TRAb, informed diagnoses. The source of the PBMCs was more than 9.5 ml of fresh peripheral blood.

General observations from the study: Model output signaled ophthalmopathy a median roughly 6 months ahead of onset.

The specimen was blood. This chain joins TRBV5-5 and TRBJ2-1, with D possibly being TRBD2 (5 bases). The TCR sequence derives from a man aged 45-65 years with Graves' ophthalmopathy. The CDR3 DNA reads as TGTGCCAGCAGCTTGCCAACTAGGGTCCGTGAGCAGTTCTTC. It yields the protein CASSLPTRVREQFF. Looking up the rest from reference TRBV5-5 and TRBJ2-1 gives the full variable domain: DAGVTQSPTHLIKTRGQQVTLRCSPISGHKSVSWYQQVLGQGPQFIFQYYEKEERGRGNFPDRFSARQFPNYSSELNVNALLLGDSALYLCASSLPTRVREQFFGPGTRLTVL.